A selection of T cell receptor beta chains follows, all from one sample in a study of blood T cell repertoires in COVID-19. Only in-frame clones appear in the TCRdb table, and some are missing; sequencing was by immunoSEQ multiplex PCR. The data contain under 350,000 clones, 65% to 90% of them seen just once; the ten biggest clones take up 13%. The specimen was peripheral blood. All receptors derive from a human donor in a cohort sampled during active COVID-19. Each CDR3 is given with its conserved first and last residue. A D gene is named only where the DNA matches it firmly. Where a row states a size, it is once, few, many or the class of an expanded clone; other rows omit it.

abundance: .; d_gene: .; v_gene: TRBV5-1; j_gene: TRBJ2-7; CDR3aa: CASSLDTRGFYEQYF; CDR3nt: TGCGCCAGCAGCTTGGACACCAGGGGTTTCTACGAGCAGTACTTC
abundance: .; d_gene: .; v_gene: TRBV29-1; j_gene: TRBJ2-7; CDR3aa: CSADRGGGEQYF; CDR3nt: TGCAGCGCCGACAGGGGAGGGGGCGAGCAGTACTTC
abundance: few; d_gene: .; v_gene: TRBV7-8; j_gene: TRBJ2-7; CDR3aa: CASSPTQGLPYEQYF; CDR3nt: TGTGCCAGCAGTCCAACCCAGGGGTTACCCTACGAGCAGTACTTC
abundance: .; d_gene: .; v_gene: TRBV5-5; j_gene: TRBJ2-1; CDR3aa: CASSFNLGAGMDEQFF; CDR3nt: TGTGCCAGCAGCTTTAACTTAGGGGCAGGGATGGATGAGCAGTTCTTC
abundance: .; d_gene: .; v_gene: TRBV7-7; j_gene: TRBJ2-1; CDR3aa: CAISRSRTWTVLSESYNEQFF; CDR3nt: TGTGCTATCTCGAGGTCCAGAACATGGACTGTTCTCAGTGAATCCTACAATGAGCAGTTCTTC
abundance: .; d_gene: .; v_gene: TRBV2; j_gene: TRBJ1-5; CDR3aa: CASSLGGVRVKPQHF; CDR3nt: TGTGCCAGCTCACTAGGAGGGGTCCGTGTTAAGCCCCAGCATTTT
abundance: .; d_gene: TRBD1; v_gene: TRBV18; j_gene: TRBJ1-2; CDR3aa: CASSPGQGASNGYTF; CDR3nt: TGTGCCAGCTCACCAGGACAGGGGGCAAGTAATGGCTACACCTTC
abundance: .; d_gene: .; v_gene: TRBV5-1; j_gene: TRBJ2-2; CDR3aa: CASSSSTGELFF; CDR3nt: TGCGCCAGCAGCTCCTCTACCGGGGAGCTGTTTTTT
abundance: .; d_gene: .; v_gene: TRBV2; j_gene: TRBJ1-2; CDR3aa: CASSVRQLDGYTF; CDR3nt: TGTGCCAGCAGTGTTCGACAGCTTGATGGCTACACCTTC
abundance: .; d_gene: .; v_gene: TRBV5-1; j_gene: TRBJ2-2; CDR3aa: CASSSSGSGELFF; CDR3nt: TGCGCCAGCAGCTCGTCAGGGTCCGGGGAGCTGTTTTTT
abundance: .; d_gene: .; v_gene: TRBV29-1; j_gene: TRBJ2-5; CDR3aa: CSGKGLRETQYF; CDR3nt: TGCAGCGGCAAGGGGCTGAGAGAGACCCAGTACTTC
abundance: few; d_gene: .; v_gene: TRBV19; j_gene: TRBJ1-1; CDR3aa: CASSMGILRGKAPLNTEAFF; CDR3nt: TGTGCCAGTAGTATGGGGATTCTCAGGGGCAAGGCCCCATTGAACACTGAAGCTTTCTTT
abundance: once; d_gene: .; v_gene: TRBV14; j_gene: TRBJ2-7; CDR3aa: CASSHGYEQYF; CDR3nt: TGTGCCAGCAGCCACGGCTACGAGCAGTACTTC
abundance: .; d_gene: TRBD1; v_gene: TRBV19; j_gene: TRBJ2-1; CDR3aa: CASSDRGHISNEQFF; CDR3nt: TGTGCCAGTAGTGACAGGGGGCACATTTCGAATGAGCAGTTCTTC
abundance: once; d_gene: .; v_gene: TRBV18; j_gene: TRBJ1-1; CDR3aa: CASSLEADTEAFF; CDR3nt: TGTGCCAGCTCACTCGAGGCGGACACTGAAGCTTTCTTT
abundance: .; d_gene: .; v_gene: TRBV21-1; j_gene: TRBJ2-1; CDR3aa: CASSNGTSGYNEQFF; CDR3nt: TGTGCCAGCAGCAATGGGACTAGCGGGTACAATGAGCAGTTCTTC
abundance: .; d_gene: TRBD1; v_gene: TRBV2; j_gene: TRBJ1-5; CDR3aa: CASTLSTGGWGQPQHF; CDR3nt: TGTGCCAGCACCCTTTCGACAGGGGGTTGGGGTCAGCCCCAGCATTTT
abundance: .; d_gene: TRBD1; v_gene: TRBV18; j_gene: TRBJ2-7; CDR3aa: CASSPRDRGSSDEQYF; CDR3nt: TGTGCCAGCTCACCCCGGGACAGGGGATCCTCCGACGAGCAGTACTTC
abundance: .; d_gene: .; v_gene: TRBV6-6; j_gene: TRBJ2-3; CDR3aa: CASSYVLTIGDTQYF; CDR3nt: TGTGCCAGCAGTTACGTCTTGACTATTGGAGATACGCAGTATTTT
abundance: .; d_gene: .; v_gene: TRBV6-5; j_gene: TRBJ1-5; CDR3aa: CASRGALVGQPQHF; CDR3nt: TGTGCCAGCAGGGGGGCGTTGGTAGGTCAGCCCCAGCATTTT
abundance: .; d_gene: TRBD2; v_gene: TRBV4-3; j_gene: TRBJ2-2; CDR3aa: CASSQDKLAGGTGELFF; CDR3nt: TGCGCCAGCAGCCAAGATAAACTAGCGGGAGGCACCGGGGAGCTGTTTTTT
abundance: .; d_gene: .; v_gene: TRBV15; j_gene: TRBJ1-6; CDR3aa: CATSRGPAGSPLHF; CDR3nt: TGTGCCACCAGCAGAGGCCCCGCAGGTTCACCCCTCCACTTT
abundance: few; d_gene: .; v_gene: TRBV9; j_gene: TRBJ2-3; CDR3aa: CASSVGDTDTQYF; CDR3nt: TGTGCCAGCAGCGTGGGAGACACAGATACGCAGTATTTT
abundance: .; d_gene: .; v_gene: TRBV6-5; j_gene: TRBJ2-7; CDR3aa: CASSRERNYYEQYF; CDR3nt: TGTGCCAGCAGCAGGGAACGGAATTATTACGAGCAGTACTTC
abundance: few; d_gene: .; v_gene: TRBV2; j_gene: TRBJ1-2; CDR3aa: CASISEGRANYGYTF; CDR3nt: TGTGCCAGCATCAGCGAGGGCCGAGCTAACTATGGCTACACCTTC
abundance: few; d_gene: .; v_gene: TRBV6-5; j_gene: TRBJ2-5; CDR3aa: CASKYGRAATQYF; CDR3nt: TGTGCCAGCAAATACGGCAGGGCGGCGACCCAGTACTTC
abundance: .; d_gene: TRBD2; v_gene: TRBV29-1; j_gene: TRBJ2-2; CDR3aa: CSVEVLAGMNTGELFF; CDR3nt: TGCAGCGTTGAAGTACTAGCGGGCATGAACACCGGGGAGCTGTTTTTT
abundance: .; d_gene: TRBD1; v_gene: TRBV5-1; j_gene: TRBJ1-2; CDR3aa: CASSPAGAGGKGYTF; CDR3nt: TGCGCCAGCAGCCCGGCTGGGGCAGGGGGCAAAGGCTACACCTTC
abundance: .; d_gene: .; v_gene: TRBV9; j_gene: TRBJ2-1; CDR3aa: CASSVEQYNEQFF; CDR3nt: TGTGCCAGCAGCGTAGAACAGTACAATGAGCAGTTCTTC
abundance: .; d_gene: TRBD2; v_gene: TRBV28; j_gene: TRBJ2-3; CDR3aa: CASSLGTSGATGYF; CDR3nt: TGTGCCAGCAGTTTGGGGACTAGCGGTGCCACGGGGTATTTT
abundance: .; d_gene: .; v_gene: TRBV2; j_gene: TRBJ1-1; CDR3aa: CASNRATEAFF; CDR3nt: TGTGCCAGCAACAGGGCTACTGAAGCTTTCTTT
abundance: few; d_gene: .; v_gene: TRBV30; j_gene: TRBJ1-2; CDR3aa: CAWGLGHQGYTF; CDR3nt: TGTGCCTGGGGTTTGGGACACCAAGGCTACACCTTC
abundance: .; d_gene: TRBD2; v_gene: TRBV28; j_gene: TRBJ2-1; CDR3aa: CATRLAEIYNEQFF; CDR3nt: TGTGCCACCCGTCTAGCGGAGATCTACAATGAGCAGTTCTTC
abundance: few; d_gene: .; v_gene: TRBV20-1; j_gene: TRBJ2-7; CDR3aa: CSASGPDIQAQYF; CDR3nt: TGCAGTGCTAGTGGACCCGACATACAGGCGCAGTACTTC
abundance: .; d_gene: .; v_gene: TRBV7-3; j_gene: TRBJ2-1; CDR3aa: CASSYSGAPYNEQFF; CDR3nt: TGTGCCAGCAGCTACAGCGGAGCGCCATACAATGAGCAGTTCTTC
abundance: .; d_gene: .; v_gene: TRBV18; j_gene: TRBJ2-1; CDR3aa: CASSPTRGVDEQFF; CDR3nt: TGTGCCAGCTCACCGACTAGAGGAGTCGATGAGCAGTTCTTC
abundance: .; d_gene: .; v_gene: TRBV24-1; j_gene: TRBJ2-5; CDR3aa: CATSDPGPKETQYF; CDR3nt: TGTGCCACCAGTGACCCCGGTCCCAAAGAGACCCAGTACTTC
abundance: .; d_gene: .; v_gene: TRBV5-1; j_gene: TRBJ2-1; CDR3aa: CASSPRSSYNEQFF; CDR3nt: TGCGCCAGCAGCCCACGGAGCTCCTACAATGAGCAGTTCTTC
abundance: .; d_gene: .; v_gene: TRBV27; j_gene: TRBJ1-1; CDR3aa: CAAWGGGNTEAFF; CDR3nt: TGTGCCGCCTGGGGGGGTGGGAACACTGAAGCTTTCTTT
abundance: .; d_gene: TRBD1; v_gene: TRBV7-2; j_gene: TRBJ2-5; CDR3aa: CASSLNTGGGQGTQYF; CDR3nt: TGTGCCAGCAGCTTGAATACAGGGGGAGGTCAAGGGACCCAGTACTTC
abundance: .; d_gene: .; v_gene: TRBV9; j_gene: TRBJ1-2; CDR3aa: CASSVVVGPLGNYSNYGYTF; CDR3nt: TGTGCCAGCAGCGTAGTCGTGGGGCCCCTAGGTAACTACTCTAACTATGGCTACACCTTC
abundance: .; d_gene: TRBD2; v_gene: TRBV3-1/TRBV3-2; j_gene: TRBJ2-3; CDR3aa: CASSQTSGTADTQYF; CDR3nt: TGTGCCAGCAGCCAGACTAGCGGGACAGCAGATACGCAGTATTTT
abundance: .; d_gene: TRBD1; v_gene: TRBV19; j_gene: TRBJ1-3; CDR3aa: CASSTAGQAGNTIYF; CDR3nt: TGTGCCAGTAGTACCGCCGGACAGGCTGGAAACACCATATATTTT
abundance: .; d_gene: .; v_gene: TRBV5-1; j_gene: TRBJ1-2; CDR3aa: CASSSDTQGLYGYTF; CDR3nt: TGCGCCAGCAGCTCGGACACCCAGGGGCTCTATGGCTACACCTTC
abundance: .; d_gene: .; v_gene: TRBV27; j_gene: TRBJ1-2; CDR3aa: CASSSASLRGLSSYTF; CDR3nt: TGTGCCAGCAGTTCGGCGTCACTCAGGGGACTATCGAGCTACACCTTC
abundance: .; d_gene: TRBD1; v_gene: TRBV7-9; j_gene: TRBJ1-4; CDR3aa: CASSPGQVNEKLFF; CDR3nt: TGTGCCAGCAGCCCCGGACAGGTTAATGAAAAACTGTTTTTT
abundance: .; d_gene: .; v_gene: TRBV4-2; j_gene: TRBJ2-1; CDR3aa: CASSQGGVTTYNEQFF; CDR3nt: TGTGCCAGCAGCCAGGGTGGAGTGACTACCTACAATGAGCAGTTCTTC
abundance: .; d_gene: .; v_gene: TRBV30; j_gene: TRBJ1-1; CDR3aa: CAWSVVWTEEAFF; CDR3nt: TGTGCCTGGAGTGTAGTGTGGACAGAAGAAGCTTTCTTT
abundance: .; d_gene: TRBD2; v_gene: TRBV29-1; j_gene: TRBJ2-1; CDR3aa: CSVAEGRGGNEQFF; CDR3nt: TGCAGCGTTGCCGAGGGGAGGGGCGGCAATGAGCAGTTCTTC
abundance: .; d_gene: .; v_gene: TRBV11-2; j_gene: TRBJ2-2; CDR3aa: CASSTNRVGNTGELFF; CDR3nt: TGTGCCAGCAGCACCAACAGGGTGGGGAACACCGGGGAGCTGTTTTTT
abundance: .; d_gene: .; v_gene: TRBV7-2; j_gene: TRBJ2-3; CDR3aa: CASSPTQDTQYF; CDR3nt: TGTGCCAGCAGCCCTACGCAAGATACGCAGTATTTT
abundance: .; d_gene: TRBD2; v_gene: TRBV4-1; j_gene: TRBJ2-5; CDR3aa: CASSQEAGTSFGETQYF; CDR3nt: TGCGCCAGCAGCCAAGAGGCGGGGACTAGCTTCGGAGAGACCCAGTACTTC
abundance: .; d_gene: .; v_gene: TRBV2; j_gene: TRBJ1-1; CDR3aa: CASSFNQAEAFF; CDR3nt: TGTGCCAGCAGTTTTAATCAGGCTGAAGCTTTCTTT
abundance: .; d_gene: TRBD1; v_gene: TRBV28; j_gene: TRBJ1-5; CDR3aa: CASSLVGTGPNQPQHF; CDR3nt: TGTGCCAGCTCTTTGGTCGGGACAGGCCCAAATCAGCCCCAGCATTTT
abundance: .; d_gene: TRBD1; v_gene: TRBV19; j_gene: TRBJ2-7; CDR3aa: CASSKGQWMRNEQYF; CDR3nt: TGTGCCAGTAGTAAGGGACAGTGGATGAGGAACGAGCAGTACTTC
abundance: .; d_gene: .; v_gene: TRBV18; j_gene: TRBJ2-7; CDR3aa: CASSPPTGRYEQYF; CDR3nt: TGTGCCAGCTCACCACCGACGGGGAGGTACGAGCAGTACTTC
abundance: .; d_gene: .; v_gene: TRBV7-2; j_gene: TRBJ1-2; CDR3aa: CASSPAQGQNYGYTF; CDR3nt: TGTGCCAGCAGCCCCGCCCAGGGGCAAAACTATGGCTACACCTTC
abundance: .; d_gene: TRBD1; v_gene: TRBV28; j_gene: TRBJ1-5; CDR3aa: CASRPTGHGNQPQHF; CDR3nt: TGTGCCAGCAGACCGACAGGGCACGGCAATCAGCCCCAGCATTTT
abundance: .; d_gene: .; v_gene: TRBV7-2; j_gene: TRBJ2-1; CDR3aa: CASTFGRQNNEQFF; CDR3nt: TGTGCCAGCACCTTTGGGCGACAGAACAATGAGCAGTTCTTC